The 31 T cell receptor delta chains in this list originate from one sample, sequenced in a study of fetal and pediatric gammadelta thymocytes. TCRdb re-processed the reads via CATT. The data show around 1,200 delta-chain clones, 36% seen once. What was sequenced was non-Vgamma9Vdelta2 gamma-delta T cells from the thymus. Specified subset: CD3+gammadeltaTCR+ thymocytes not co-expressing Vgamma9 and Vdelta2. Source of these receptors: a child who underwent cardiac surgery and was recorded as healthy.

A word on this clone: Since a much larger clone is just one base distant, this may be a read error. The chain couples TRDV1 to TRDJ1; the D call may be TRDD2 or TRDD3 (8 bases each). The germline CDR1 and CDR2 sequences are TSWWSYY and QGS. The CDR3 extends over 23 amino acids. V dropped 0 bases and J dropped 7 bases, with 39 bases sitting between them. The CDR3 loop is CALGELAVLPTVRWGIVGGKLIF. The CDR3 DNA is TGTGCTCTTGGGGAACTCGCCGTTCTTCCTACTGTGCGATGGGGGATCGTGGGAGGTAAACTCATCTTT.

This clone is categorized as medium-sized (0.01 to 0.1%). The chain uses TRDV1 and TRDJ1; 11 bases agree with TRDD3. The germline V gene has CDR1 TSWWSYY and CDR2 QGS. Trimming at V came to 4 bases and at J to 4 bases, leaving 41 bases not matched to a gene. This CDR3 comprises 27 residues. The CDR3 region has the DNA TGTGCTCTTGGGGCCCATTCCTACGTGTCGTCGTTCGTAGGCCTTACTGGGGGATATGGAATCAGCGATAAACTCATCTTT. This encodes CALGAHSYVSSFVGLTGGYGISDKLIF.

This clone has a single count. It differs at one base from a far larger clone, so likely a read error. V and J are TRDV3 and TRDJ1, with 8 positions matching TRDD3. The V gene's germline CDR1 is TVYSNPD and CDR2 GDNSRS (reference sequence). CDR3 length: 14 residues. The V gene end was trimmed by 4 bases and the J gene end by 10 bases; junction bases not matched to a gene: 17. The CDR3 nucleotides read TGTGCCTCAAGAGGTCCCCCGGGGGATAAGGTACTCATCTTT. Amino acids: CASRGPPGDKVLIF.

A remark on this clone: This is likely an artifact of a read error, given a far larger clone one base away. The chain carries TRDV1 and TRDJ1, with a weak D call TRDD3 (7 bases). Trimming cost V 2 bases and J 1 base, with 32 bases left between them. The germline gives CDR1 TSWWSYY, CDR2 QGS. This CDR3 comprises 22 residues. The chain's CDR3 is CALGEIQPSRVWGVGPTDKLIF. CDR3 in DNA: TGTGCTCTTGGGGAAATCCAGCCTTCCCGTGTCTGGGGGGTGGGTCCCACCGATAAACTCATCTTT.

In its sample, this clone is large. The chain has TRDV1 and TRDJ1, with D perhaps TRDD3 (5 bases). V lost 0 bases and J 0 bases, leaving 26 bases between the germline ends. This CDR3 has 21 residues. Germline assignment: CDR1 TSWWSYY and CDR2 QGS. The CDR3 DNA reads as TGTGCTCTTGGGGAACTCGCCCCCCCGCAGAAGTCGGGGAGGTACACCGATAAACTCATCTTT. It is translated as CALGELAPPQKSGRYTDKLIF.

This clone turned up a few times. J is TRDJ1 and V is TRDV1, with 9 bases matching TRDD3. V dropped 2 bases and J dropped 2; count of bases not matched to a gene: 15. The CDR3 is 19 amino acids. Germline CDR1 reads TSWWSYY; CDR2 reads QGS. The CDR3 region has the DNA TGTGCTCTTGGGGAAGGTTGGGAGAGGGGATACGCGGGGACCGATAAACTCATCTTT. It is translated as CALGEGWERGYAGTDKLIF.

Judged by abundance, this clone is large (0.1 to 1%). Other DNA sequences in the sample encode the same CDR3. The chain recombines TRDV3 with TRDJ1, with 12 bases matching TRDD3. CDR3 length equals 16 residues. V trimming: 5 bases; J trimming: 0 bases; junction bases outside the gene matches: 10. Germline V gene lookup returns CDR1 TVYSNPD and CDR2 GDNSRS (reference sequence). The CDR3 region is CAEPVLGDTNTDKLIF. For the CDR3, the DNA is TGTGCCGAGCCGGTACTGGGGGATACAAACACCGATAAACTCATCTTT.

On this clone itself: A much larger clone sits a single nucleotide away, making a read error possible. The chain uses TRDV1 and TRDJ1; 10 bases map to TRDD3. The trim removed 3 bases at V and 1 base at J, leaving 29 bases unmatched. Germline-derived CDR1 and CDR2 are TSWWSYY and QGS. This CDR3 contains 24 residues. CDR3 in amino acids: CALGDPTPYGTVTGGSTFTDKLIF. The CDR3 bases are TGTGCTCTTGGGGATCCTACCCCCTACGGGACGGTAACTGGGGGATCAACTTTCACCGATAAACTCATCTTT.

With respect to this clone: One end of the junction is discordant with germline, which a read error may explain. The chain carries TRDV1 and TRDJ1, with D possibly matching TRDD3 (5 bases). The CDR3 length is 20 residues. Germline V lookup: CDR1 TSWWSYY, CDR2 QGS. The CDR3 bases are TGTGCTCTTGGGGAACTAGTCTCTTTCGGCGAAGGGGGCGGCACCGATAACCTCATCTTT. Translated, it gives CALGELVSFGEGGGTDNLIF.

Points on this clone: With a far larger clone one base away, a read error is the likely cause. The rearrangement links TRDV1 to TRDJ2, with D possibly being TRDD3 (6 bases). The CDR3 contains 19 residues. V was trimmed by 1 base and J by 3 bases, leaving 21 bases between them. Germline CDR1 and CDR2: TSWWSYY and QGS. The CDR3 DNA follows: TGTGCTCTTGGGGAACGCCTAAGCAGGGGTGGGGGGCTGACAGCACAACTCTTCTTT. Translated, it gives CALGERLSRGGGLTAQLFF.

Points on this clone: A much bigger clone sits one base away, suggesting this may be a read error. The gene calls are TRDV1 and TRDJ1, with 11 bases fitting TRDD3. Germline values: CDR1 TSWWSYY, CDR2 QGS. The CDR3 has 18 amino acids. The CDR3, as DNA: TGTGCTCTTCGGGAACCCCTGTTGCGTACTGGGGGATACGATAAACTCATCTTT. Translated, it gives CALREPLLRTGGYDKLIF.

This clone was detected only once. This is likely an artifact of a read error, given a far larger clone one base away. The rearrangement uses TRDV2 and TRDJ3; 8 bases map to TRDD3. Germline loops: CDR1 GEAIGNYY, CDR2 EKD. Losses at the gene ends were 2 bases for V and 2 bases for J; bases not matched to a gene: 19. The CDR3 loop spans 22 amino acids. In nucleotides, the CDR3 is TGTGCCTGTGACATGAGGACCCTGTGGGGGATTCCTGTCGCCTGGGACACCCGACAGATGTTTTTC. This gives the protein CACDMRTLWGIPVAWDTRQMFF.

Notes on this clone: A far larger clone is only one base removed, so a read error is likely. This sequence joins TRDV1 and TRDJ1; TRDD3 matches 8 bases. With V trimmed by 2 bases and J by 0 bases, 38 bases remained unmatched. The CDR3 contains 27 residues. Germline V lookup: CDR1 TSWWSYY, CDR2 QGS. CDR3 amino acids: CALGERGFSTETFILGVEMAYTDKLIF. CDR3 coding DNA: TGTGCTCTTGGGGAAAGAGGGTTTTCTACGGAAACCTTTATACTGGGGGTCGAAATGGCGTACACCGATAAACTCATCTTT.

This clone is large within its sample. The rearrangement uses TRDV1 and TRDJ1; no reliable D call. The V gene lost 1 base and the J gene lost 0 bases, with 15 bases spanning the gap. The CDR3 covers 17 residues. Germline assignment: CDR1 TSWWSYY and CDR2 QGS. The CDR3 DNA reads as TGTGCTCTTGGGGAACCCGACTTTTGGCTGTACACCGATAAACTCATCTTT. Protein: CALGEPDFWLYTDKLIF.

As concerns this clone: This may come from a read error, since a much larger clone is one base off. The sample contains more than one DNA sequence encoding this CDR3. The V gene is TRDV1, the J gene TRDJ1; 7 bases are shared with TRDD3. CDR1 is TSWWSYY and CDR2 is QGS in the germline V gene. The CDR3 runs to 22 residues. Written as DNA, the CDR3 is TGTGCTCTCGGGGAAACCGCGAGGGGCCGGATTTGTGGGGGACCCTACACCGATAAACTCATCTTT. This translates into CALGETARGRICGGPYTDKLIF.

This clone is classed as large. This sequence joins TRAV38-2/DV8 and TRDJ1; D is perhaps TRDD3 (6 bases). The length of the CDR3 is 18 residues. CDR1 and CDR2 from the germline V gene are TSESDYY and QEAYKQQN. Between the trimmed V and J ends, which lost 1 base and 7 bases, there was a span of 26 bases. For the CDR3, the DNA is TGTGCTTATAGGAGCATCAGGGGGTACTGGGTGGAGAACGCTAAACTCATCTTT. This gives the protein CAYRSIRGYWVENAKLIF.

On this clone itself: This may stem from a read error, because a much larger clone lies one nucleotide away. The V gene is TRDV1, the J gene TRDJ1; 7 positions agree with TRDD3. V gave up 2 bases and J gave up 0 bases; unmatched junction bases: 12. The CDR3 has 18 residues. Germline assignment: CDR1 TSWWSYY and CDR2 QGS. CDR3 sequence: CALGESRPWGPYTDKLIF. CDR3 nucleotides: TGTGCTCTTGGGGAAAGTAGGCCCTGGGGGCCGTACACCGATAAACTCATCTTT.

This clone is large in the sample. V and J are TRAV29/DV5 and TRDJ1, with D possibly called TRDD2 or TRDD3 (5 bases each). The germline V and J ends were trimmed by 0 bases and 0 bases, with 24 bases remaining between them. The germline V gene has CDR1 NSMFDY and CDR2 ISSIKDK. This CDR3 has 19 residues. The CDR3 region is CAASADTSPLKVYTDKLIF. The CDR3 DNA sequence: TGTGCAGCAAGCGCCGATACTTCCCCCCTTAAGGTATACACCGATAAACTCATCTTT.

In regard to this clone: A clone one base away is much larger, so this may be a read error. Within the sample, other DNA sequences also encode this same CDR3. This sequence joins TRDV1 and TRDJ1, with 7 positions matching TRDD3. This CDR3 is built from 19 residues. Germline CDR1 is TSWWSYY and CDR2 is QGS. V trimming: 6 bases; J trimming: 0 bases; junction bases outside the gene matches: 19. CDR3 protein: CALGPIPDLMGGYTDKLIF. CDR3 coding DNA: TGTGCTCTTGGACCAATCCCCGACTTGATGGGGGGATACACCGATAAACTCATCTTT.

Worth noting for this clone: This could be a read error, since a much larger clone is one nucleotide away. V and J are TRDV1 and TRDJ4, with D possibly matching TRDD3 (10 bases). The end of the DNA aligns better with TRDJ1, so the J call may be wrong. There are 28 residues in the CDR3. The germline gives CDR1 TSWWSYY, CDR2 QGS. The CDR3 sequence: CALGTFPRTFLPPGICWGISAYTDKLIF. In nucleotides, the CDR3 is TGTGCTCTTGGGACTTTTCCCCGGACCTTCCTACCCCCGGGGATATGCTGGGGGATATCGGCCTACACCGATAAACTCATCTTT.

By frequency in the sample, this clone is large. The chain has TRDV1 and TRDJ1; D is perhaps TRDD3 (6 bases). Germline CDR1 TSWWSYY, CDR2 QGS. The CDR3 is 17 amino acids. V shed 0 bases and J shed 0 bases, with 14 bases lying between them. The CDR3, as DNA: TGTGCTCTTGGGGAACTCACGGGGGGAGAGTACACCGATAAACTCATCTTT. This gives the protein CALGELTGGEYTDKLIF.

In regard to this clone: The limits of the CDR3 on the DNA are not certain, so only TCRdb's listed CDR3 is given. The rearrangement uses TRAV29/DV5 and TRDJ1; the table gives TRDD3 as D, unverified against the DNA. CDR1 is NSMFDY, CDR2 ISSIKDK, per germline. The CDR3 spans 19 amino acids, including both terminal residues. This chain's CDR3 is CSVLLCSKRRGGGTDKLIF.

The rearrangement uses TRDV1 and TRDJ1; TRDD3 matches 7 bases. The CDR3 sequence is 22 residues long. V lost 6 bases and J lost 6; bases outside the gene matches: 34. CDR1 and CDR2 (germline): TSWWSYY, QGS. The DNA of the CDR3 is TGTGCTCTTGGCGAAGCTTCCCCACCTCCGTACTGGGGCCATATGAAGCCCAATAAACTCATCTTT. Translated, it gives CALGEASPPPYWGHMKPNKLIF.

By sample share, this clone is medium-sized. The chain is built from TRDV1 and TRDJ1; D unresolved. Trimming stripped 4 bases from V and 0 bases from J, with 21 bases between. CDR3 length equals 18 residues. Germline V CDR1 and CDR2: TSWWSYY, QGS. As DNA, the CDR3 is TGTGCTCTTGGGGTCCACTTCGCCCGGGAATTGTACACCGATAAACTCATCTTT. The encoded protein is CALGVHFARELYTDKLIF.

By share, this clone counts as medium-sized. This chain connects TRDV1 to TRDJ1; 10 bases align to TRDD3. This CDR3 is built from 23 residues. V lost 2 bases to trimming and J lost 3 bases; unmatched junction nucleotides: 27. CDR1 is TSWWSYY, CDR2 QGS, per germline. The CDR3 reads CALGESFTGSGRIGGYLADKLIF. The DNA for the CDR3 is TGTGCTCTTGGGGAATCCTTCACCGGATCAGGGCGAATTGGGGGATACTTAGCCGATAAACTCATCTTT.

By sample fraction, this clone is large. The genes are TRDV1 and TRDJ1; 10 bases are shared with TRDD3. This CDR3 has 22 residues. The germline CDR1 and CDR2 sequences are TSWWSYY and QGS. Germline trimming cut 0 bases from V and 0 bases from J; bases unmatched to any gene: 19. This chain's CDR3 is CALGELSFLHYWGMGYTDKLIF. The CDR3, as DNA: TGTGCTCTTGGGGAACTATCCTTCCTTCATTACTGGGGGATGGGATACACCGATAAACTCATCTTT.

About this clone: A far larger clone is only one base removed, so a read error is likely. V is TRDV1 and J is TRDJ1; D ambiguous. Germline V gene lookup returns CDR1 TSWWSYY and CDR2 QGS. Trimming shortened V by 0 bases and J by 0 bases, and 35 bases separated the two germline ends. The CDR3 consists of 24 residues. CDR3 sequence: CALGELKSLTALLLRKLYTDKLIF. The CDR3 DNA is TGTGCTCTTGGGGAACTAAAGTCCCTTACAGCCCTCTTGTTACGTAAATTGTACACCGATAAACTCATCTTT.

The table lists this clone with a few counts. The rearrangement joins TRDV1 to TRDJ1, with 12 bases identical to TRDD3. The CDR3 is 19 residues long. The V segment lost 3 bases and the J segment 1 base; nucleotides outside the gene matches: 12. The germline V gene has CDR1 TSWWSYY and CDR2 QGS. The CDR3 sequence is CALGDPAGTGGYFTDKLIF. CDR3 bases: TGTGCTCTTGGGGACCCCGCCGGGACTGGGGGATACTTCACCGATAAACTCATCTTT.

V is TRDV1 and J is TRDJ1, with a possible D match to TRDD3 (6 bases). CDR1 TSWWSYY and CDR2 QGS come from the germline V gene. CDR3 length: 17 amino acids. With 0 bases removed from V and 3 bases from J, the gap between germline ends came to 17 bases. In nucleotides, the CDR3 is TGTGCTCTTGGGGAACTTCAAGAGGGGGGGAAAGCCGATAAACTCATCTTT. As protein: CALGELQEGGKADKLIF.

The J gene is TRDJ1, the V gene TRDV1; 10 nucleotides align to TRDD3. CDR3 length equals 20 residues. V was clipped by 4 bases and J by 13 bases; unmatched bases: 30. Germline lookup yields CDR1 TSWWSYY and CDR2 QGS. The CDR3 sequence: CALGGPSFLRGIRGSVGHIF. The DNA for the CDR3 is TGTGCTCTTGGGGGACCCTCCTTCCTGCGGGGGATACGGGGGTCGGTAGGCCACATCTTT.

Of note for this clone: A far larger clone is only one base removed, so a read error is likely. The chain is built from TRDV1 and TRDJ1; D gene ambiguous. This CDR3 contains 20 residues. Looked up from germline, CDR1 is TSWWSYY and CDR2 is QGS. Between the trimmed V and J ends, which lost 1 base and 6 bases, there was a span of 30 bases. The CDR3 DNA reads as TGTGCTCTTGGGGAACCCCGAGTTGGTACTAAACAGTACTGCCCAAATAAACTCATCTTT. Its translation is CALGEPRVGTKQYCPNKLIF.